These 10 T cell receptor beta chains share one sample of origin, sequenced in a study of tumor and adjacent non-tumor tissue in lung cancer. A modified ARM-PCR protocol with three rounds of nested PCR amplified TCRbeta. TCRdb ran MiXCR on the multiplex PCR reads and lists one entry per CDR3 protein. In the table there are almost 75,000 distinct CDR3 sequences, about two thirds of which are singletons. No cell sorting was done before RNA was extracted from the tissue. Distant lung tissue was collected more than 3 cm away from the tumor edge. Sequenced sample: distant non-tumor lung tissue. Source of these receptors: a woman aged 45 to 65 with non-small cell lung cancer.

The V and J genes are TRBV7-8 and TRBJ2-7; weak D call: TRBD2 (7 bases). Trimming took off 2 bases at V and 1 base at J, with 12 bases between the two ends. The germline CDR1 and CDR2 sequences are SGHVS and FQNEAQ. There are 15 residues in the CDR3. The CDR3 sequence is CASSLRGGLSYEQYF. Here the CDR3 DNA reads TGTGCCAGCAGCTTAAGGGGGGGACTTTCCTACGAGCAGTACTTC.

Comments on this clonotype: The junction shows a germline mismatch at one end, possibly a read error. The chain combines TRBV4-1 with TRBJ1-6; D is undetermined. The CDR3 covers 13 residues. Germline assignment: CDR1 MGHRA and CDR2 YSYEKL. The CDR3 spells CASGQGDNSPLHF. CDR3 sequence (DNA): TGCGCCAGCGGCCAAGGTGATAATTCACCCCTCCACTTT.

About this clonotype: A much larger clone is a single base away; this may be a read error. The J gene is TRBJ2-1, the V gene TRBV12-3 or TRBV12-4, with TRBD2 matching over 7 bases. The CDR3 runs 14 residues. Germline trimming cut 7 bases from V and 5 bases from J; bases unmatched to any gene: 8. The DNA of the CDR3 is TGTGCCAGCACCGGGGGAGGGCCTGACAATGAGCAGTTCTTC. This gives the protein CASTGGGPDNEQFF.

The chain couples TRBV5-1 to TRBJ2-7, with no clear D. Germline values: CDR1 SGHRS, CDR2 YFSETQ. Deletions cut 0 bases from V and 4 bases from J, with 8 bases between. The CDR3 runs 13 residues. Written as DNA, the CDR3 is TGCGCCAGCAGCTTGGACACCGGATACGAGCAGTACTTC. This translates into CASSLDTGYEQYF.

Of note for this clonotype: At one of its ends the junction is not consistent with the germline gene, which may arise from a read error. V gene TRBV15 combines with J gene TRBJ2-1; 7 bases agree with TRBD2. CDR1 and CDR2 from the germline V gene are LNHNV and YYDKDF (reference sequence). The CDR3 runs to 16 residues. This CDR3 reads CATSTREGRVHNEEFF. In DNA form, the CDR3 reads TGTGCCACCAGCACGCGGGAAGGGAGGGTACACAATGAGGAGTTCTTC. The complete variable domain, with remaining parts taken from reference TRBV15 and TRBJ2-1, reads DAMVIQNPRYQVTQFGKPVTLSCSQTLNHNVMYWYQQKSSQAPKLLFHYYDKDFNNEADTPDNFQSRRPNTSFCFLDIRSPGLGDTAMYLCATSTREGRVHNEEFFGPGTRLTVL.

This clonotype was found many times. As DNA, the CDR3 is TGCAGCGTTGATAAGAGACAGAGGGAGACCCAGTACTTC. It yields the protein CSVDKRQRETQYF. The chain links TRBV29-1 to TRBJ2-5, with D perhaps matching TRBD1 (5 bases). The V end was cut by 3 bases, the J end by 5 bases, with 13 bases between. Germline-derived CDR1 and CDR2 are SQVTM and ANQGSEA. The CDR3 has 13 residues. The variable domain in full, completed from reference TRBV29-1 and TRBJ2-5, reads SAVISQKPSRDICQRGTSLTIQCQVDSQVTMMFWYRQQPGQSLTLIATANQGSEATYESGFVIDKFPISRPNLTFSTLTVSNMSPEDSSIYLCSVDKRQRETQYFGPGTRLLVL.

The chain recombines TRBV11-1 with TRBJ2-7, with D possibly being TRBD2 (5 bases). Trimming removed 0 bases at V and 2 bases at J, with 11 bases between. This CDR3 is built from 15 residues. Germline CDR1 is SGHAT and CDR2 is FQDESV (reference sequence). In DNA, the CDR3 is TGTGCCAGCAGCTTAGCCGGGATAGTAACCTACGAGCAGTACTTC. It is translated as CASSLAGIVTYEQYF. Combining the CDR3 with reference TRBV11-1 and TRBJ2-7 gives the whole variable domain EAEVAQSPRYKITEKSQAVAFWCDPISGHATLYWYRQILGQGPELLVQFQDESVVDDSQLPKDRFSAERLKGVDSTLKIQPAELGDSAMYLCASSLAGIVTYEQYFGPGTRLTVT.

In regard to this clonotype: Just one base apart from a much larger clone, this may be a read error. The chain recombines TRBV12-3 or TRBV12-4 with TRBJ2-1; D possibly corresponds to TRBD1 (6 bases). This CDR3 contains 13 residues. The CDR3 nucleotides are TGTGCCAGCAGGGGTCAGGGGTACAGTGAGCAGTTCTTC. This translates into CASRGQGYSEQFF.

Remarks on this clonotype: The CDR3 end shows no conserved phenylalanine or tryptophan, and so a read error is likely. The rearrangement links TRBV4-2 to TRBJ2-2; 7 positions agree with TRBD1. The V segment lost 4 bases and the J segment 7 bases; nucleotides outside the gene matches: 18. The CDR3 sequence is 18 residues long. The V gene's germline CDR1 is LGHNA and CDR2 YNFKEQ. This chain's CDR3 is CASSPLSVTGVGIGELFL. DNA of the CDR3: TGTGCCAGCAGCCCCCTCTCCGTAACAGGGGTGGGGATCGGGGAGCTGTTTCTT.

This clonotype was seen only once. An end of the junction differs from the germline gene, which may be a read error. The chain employs TRBV20-1 and TRBJ2-1; TRBD2 agrees at 10 bases. CDR1 DFQATT and CDR2 SNEGSKA come from the germline V gene (reference sequence). There are 18 residues in the CDR3. CDR3 nucleotide sequence: TGCAGTGCTAGACCGCTAGCGGGAGATCCTTTCGCCTACAATGAGCAGTTATTC. It is translated as CSARPLAGDPFAYNEQLF.